A selection of T cell receptor beta chains follows, all from one sample in a study of regulatory T cells in long-lasting Graves disease. TCRdb reanalysed the multiplex PCR reads using MiXCR and keeps one entry per CDR3 protein. The sample includes 300,000 to 400,000 distinct CDR3 sequences, roughly a sixth of them seen just once. This same sample was also part of a study on T cells in Graves' hyperthyroidism and ophthalmopathy.

The material sequenced was peripheral blood mononuclear cells (PBMCs), taken at new diagnosis, from a patient treated with antithyroid drugs. Receptors were obtained from a man aged 40-50 years with Graves disease. Both conserved end residues are part of each CDR3. A D gene is named only where the DNA matches it firmly. Clone size is not always given. Where it is, it says once, few, many or a class for expanded clones.

j_call: TRBJ2-4; d_call: -; v_call: TRBV27; clone_size: many; cdr3_aa: CASSPGDLLAKNIQYF; cdr3_nt: TGTGCCAGCAGTCCCGGGGACCTTCTAGCCAAAAACATTCAGTACTTC
j_call: TRBJ1-2; d_call: -; v_call: TRBV12-3/TRBV12-4; clone_size: many; cdr3_aa: CASSLAVTYGYTF; cdr3_nt: TGTGCCAGCAGTTTAGCCGTCACATATGGCTACACCTTC
j_call: TRBJ2-7; d_call: -; v_call: TRBV11-2; clone_size: -; cdr3_aa: CASSFPTESYEQYF; cdr3_nt: TGTGCCAGCAGCTTCCCGACAGAAAGCTACGAGCAGTACTTC
j_call: TRBJ2-4; d_call: -; v_call: TRBV2; clone_size: few; cdr3_aa: CASSKNGGLYWDIQYF; cdr3_nt: TGTGCCAGCAGTAAAAACGGGGGGCTTTATTGGGACATTCAGTACTTC
j_call: TRBJ2-7; d_call: -; v_call: TRBV5-6; clone_size: many; cdr3_aa: CASSQTGYEQYF; cdr3_nt: TGTGCCAGCAGCCAAACAGGGTACGAGCAGTACTTC
j_call: TRBJ2-3; d_call: -; v_call: TRBV4-1; clone_size: -; cdr3_aa: CASSQDPAGVADTQYF; cdr3_nt: TGCGCCAGCAGCCAAGATCCGGCAGGGGTGGCAGATACGCAGTATTTT
j_call: TRBJ2-1; d_call: -; v_call: TRBV28; clone_size: few; cdr3_aa: CASSFLSWGRITPERGEQFF; cdr3_nt: TGTGCCAGCAGTTTTCTGAGTTGGGGGCGTATAACCCCCGAGAGGGGTGAGCAGTTCTTC
j_call: TRBJ2-1; d_call: TRBD1; v_call: TRBV19; clone_size: many; cdr3_aa: CASSMGQGARFF; cdr3_nt: TGTGCCAGTAGTATGGGACAGGGGGCGCGGTTCTTC
j_call: TRBJ1-1; d_call: -; v_call: TRBV27; clone_size: -; cdr3_aa: CASSPQDFHTEAFF; cdr3_nt: TGTGCCAGCAGTCCCCAGGATTTCCACACTGAAGCTTTCTTT
j_call: TRBJ2-1; d_call: -; v_call: TRBV19; clone_size: -; cdr3_aa: CASGDLTYNEQFF; cdr3_nt: TGTGCCAGTGGGGACCTAACCTACAATGAGCAGTTCTTC
j_call: TRBJ2-3; d_call: -; v_call: TRBV5-1; clone_size: many; cdr3_aa: CATSSGASTDTQYF; cdr3_nt: TGCGCCACCTCTTCCGGGGCCAGCACAGATACGCAGTATTTT